This T cell receptor (beta chain) came from a study of T cell responses to AZD1222 COVID-19 vaccine. Findings and limits, study-wide: At baseline, just a handful of AZD1222 recipients tested seropositive. It was only after the peak T cell response that any repertoires were sampled. Spike-specific TCR breadth and depth went up after people got two AZD1222 doses.

Libraries were prepared by immunoSEQ multiplex PCR; TCRdb keeps only in-frame clonotypes and omits some of them. There are around 170,000 clones in the sample; about 90% occur only once, and around 1.9% lies in the top ten. The CDR3 extends over 14 amino acids. The germline V gene has CDR1 SNHLY and CDR2 FYNNEI. V was cut by 5 bases and J by 0 bases, with 11 bases left in between. Worth noting for this clone: Its antigen remains unidentified.

The V gene is TRBV2, the J gene TRBJ2-7; unclear D gene. The sequenced sample was peripheral blood, obtained 28 days after the second AZD1222 dose. The sequence was obtained from an adult who received the AZD1222 COVID-19 vaccine. The CDR3 nucleotides read TGTGCCAGCAGTCTAAAATCTAGCTCCTACGAGCAGTACTTC. This encodes CASSLKSSSYEQYF.